This entry lists 17 T cell receptor beta chains sequenced from one sample in a study of intratumoral heterogeneity in liver cancer. Multiple geographically separated regions of the hepatocellular carcinoma nodule were sampled separately. The table came from immunoSEQ multiplex PCR; TCRdb's copy has only in-frame clones and leaves some out. This sample yields about 3,500 clones, of which about half are seen a single time; roughly 28% belongs to the top ten. Sequenced here: tumor tissue, sampled before any cancer treatment. Receptors were obtained from a man between 70 and 80 years old with hepatocellular carcinoma.

The chain links TRBV6-6 to TRBJ1-1; TRBD1 matches at 7 bases. This CDR3 comprises 14 residues. J was trimmed by 3 bases and V by 6 bases; bases with no gene match: 7. Germline lookup yields CDR1 MNHNY and CDR2 SVGAGI (reference sequence). Here the CDR3 DNA reads TGTGCCAGCAGACGACAGGGTCGGGACACTGAAGCTTTCTTT. Its protein is CASRRQGRDTEAFF.

This clone was recorded a few times. The rearrangement uses TRBV18 and TRBJ2-4, with 8 bases that match TRBD1. CDR3 size: 15 residues. Germline CDR1 reads KGHSH; CDR2 reads LQKENI. Trimming took 3 bases from V and 8 from J; bases not matched to a gene: 9. CDR3 region: CASSPRTGIDDIQYF. The DNA for the CDR3 is TGTGCCAGCTCACCGCGGACAGGGATAGATGACATTCAGTACTTC.

V and J are TRBV18 and TRBJ1-4; 8 positions match TRBD1. V shed 6 bases and J 7 bases; nucleotides not matched to a gene: 7. Germline V CDR1 and CDR2: KGHSH, LQKENI. The CDR3 contains 14 residues. The chain's CDR3 is CASSLGQGREKLFF. The CDR3 DNA reads TGTGCCAGCTCCCTAGGACAGGGTCGTGAAAAACTGTTTTTT.

By frequency in the sample, this clone is large. The chain combines TRBV2 with TRBJ2-2; 9 nucleotides match TRBD1. There are 15 residues in the CDR3. The germline gives CDR1 SNHLY, CDR2 FYNNEI. Unmatched junction bases numbered 4, after V lost 3 bases and J lost 5 bases. The CDR3 coding sequence is TGTGCCAGCAGTGATTGGACAGGGGATACCGGGGAGCTGTTTTTT. Amino acid sequence: CASSDWTGDTGELFF.

The sample holds one count of this clone. The V call is TRBV4-3, the J call TRBJ1-1, with D possibly TRBD1 on 5 matching bases. The length of the CDR3 is 14 residues. CDR1 is LGHNA and CDR2 is YSLEER in the germline V gene. Between the trimmed V and J ends, which lost 0 bases and 4 bases, there was a span of 9 bases. The CDR3 spells CASSQDRGFTEAFF. The CDR3 nucleotides read TGCGCCAGCAGCCAAGATCGGGGGTTCACTGAAGCTTTCTTT.

In its sample, this clone was seen a few times. The chain recombines TRBV12-5 with TRBJ2-3, with TRBD1 identical over 11 bases. The CDR3 sequence is 15 residues long. V was clipped by 5 bases and J by 4 bases; unmatched bases: 5. Germline V gene sequence: CDR1 LGHNT, CDR2 FRNRAP. The CDR3 sequence is CASGGQGAAADTQYF. CDR3 nucleotide sequence: TGTGCTAGTGGTGGACAGGGGGCAGCGGCAGATACGCAGTATTTT. Supplemented by reference TRBV12-5 and TRBJ2-3, the full variable domain reads DARVTQTPRHKVTEMGQEVTMRCQPILGHNTVFWYRQTMMQGLELLAYFRNRAPLDDSGMPKDRFSAEMPDATLATLKIQPSEPRDSAVYFCASGGQGAAADTQYFGPGTRLTVL.

The chain uses TRBV4-2 and TRBJ2-2, with 7 positions matching TRBD1. Germline values: CDR1 LGHNA, CDR2 YNFKEQ. The CDR3 sequence is 16 residues long. The V segment lost 1 base and the J segment 5 bases; nucleotides outside the gene matches: 7. The CDR3 protein is CASSQVPTGTTGELFF. The CDR3 region has the DNA TGTGCCAGCAGCCAAGTCCCGACAGGGACGACCGGGGAGCTGTTTTTT.

In its sample, this clone was seen a few times. The chain combines TRBV9 with TRBJ1-2, with 10 bases that match TRBD1. From germline, CDR1 is SGDLS and CDR2 YYNGEE. CDR3 length: 17 residues. V dropped 0 bases and J dropped 8; count of bases not matched to a gene: 13. In DNA form, the CDR3 reads TGTGCCAGCAGCGTAGAGGCTGGGACAGGGGTGTTTGGAGGCTACACCTTC. It translates to CASSVEAGTGVFGGYTF.

The rearrangement uses TRBV5-8 and TRBJ2-7; TRBD2 is a possible D gene (7 bases). CDR3 length: 14 residues. The germline V gene encodes CDR1 SGHTS and CDR2 YDEGEE. Deletions cut 2 bases from V and 6 bases from J, with 15 bases between. CDR3 nucleotides: TGTGCCAGCAGCTTTGTTAGGGGGGGAGGCGAGCAGTACGTC. It encodes CASSFVRGGGEQYV.

V is TRBV5-1 and J is TRBJ1-2; D ambiguous. This CDR3 is built from 13 residues. The V gene lost 0 bases and the J gene lost 2 bases, with 5 bases spanning the gap. Germline lookup yields CDR1 SGHRS and CDR2 YFSETQ. CDR3 coding DNA: TGCGCCAGCAGCTTGGCGGGAAACTATGGCTACACCTTC. As protein: CASSLAGNYGYTF.

There are a few counts of this clone. The rearrangement uses TRBV14 and TRBJ1-6; 8 nucleotides agree with TRBD1. Germline V gene sequence: CDR1 SGHDN, CDR2 FVKESK. This CDR3 has 17 amino acids. After removal of 4 bases from V and 0 bases from J, the junction contained 5 bases not matched to a gene. CDR3 DNA: TGTGCCAGCAGCCTGAACAGGGGGAGCTCCTATAATTCACCCCTCCACTTT. Encoded protein: CASSLNRGSSYNSPLHF.

By share, this clone ranks as medium-sized. V gene TRBV7-6 combines with J gene TRBJ2-5; D possibly uses TRBD1 or TRBD2 (5 bases each). The CDR3 consists of 16 residues. V shed 2 bases and J shed 5 bases, with 18 bases lying between them. The germline V gene encodes CDR1 SGHVS and CDR2 FNYEAQ. The CDR3 sequence is CASSLSGGVRPETQYF. The CDR3, as DNA: TGTGCCAGCAGCTTAAGTGGGGGTGTTCGTCCGGAGACCCAGTACTTC.

The chain carries TRBV7-9 and TRBJ1-5, with 11 bases fitting TRBD1. The germline gives CDR1 SEHNR, CDR2 FQNEAQ (reference sequence). CDR3 length equals 16 residues. V lost 5 bases, J lost 2 bases, and 5 bases stayed unmatched. This chain's CDR3 is CASSRGQGAGNQPQHF. The CDR3 DNA reads TGTGCCAGCAGCCGCGGACAGGGGGCCGGCAATCAGCCCCAGCATTTT.

The chain carries TRBV11-2 and TRBJ1-2; no firm D call. Germline-derived CDR1 and CDR2 are SGHAT and FQNNGV. V was clipped by 4 bases and J by 6 bases, with 15 bases between them. The CDR3 extends over 14 amino acids. CDR3 loop: CASSSPLGPDGYTF. The CDR3 region has the DNA TGTGCCAGCAGCTCTCCCCTGGGTCCTGATGGCTACACCTTC.

J is TRBJ2-7 and V is TRBV3-1 (or the pseudogene TRBV3-2); 9 bases map to TRBD1. This CDR3 is 14 amino acids long. V was pared by 5 bases and J by 4 bases, with 6 bases of the junction left unmatched. The germline gives CDR1 LGHDT, CDR2 YNNKEL (reference sequence). CDR3 sequence (DNA): TGTGCCAGCAGCGTGGGACAGGGCATATACGAGCAGTACTTC. It translates to CASSVGQGIYEQYF.

This sequence joins TRBV10-2 and TRBJ2-7; TRBD2 might be the D (5 bases). The CDR3 length is 15 residues. From germline, CDR1 is WSHSY and CDR2 SAAADI. Trimming stripped 4 bases from V and 4 bases from J, with 17 bases between. CDR3 DNA sequence: TGCGCCAGCAGTGGATATGGGCGGACTCAATACGAGCAGTACGTC. Protein sequence: CASSGYGRTQYEQYV.

The chain links TRBV4-1 to TRBJ1-4; the D gene is possibly TRBD1 (5 bases). This CDR3 region has 16 residues. The germline CDR1 and CDR2 sequences are MGHRA and YSYEKL. Trimming stripped 3 bases from V and 0 bases from J, with 11 bases between. The CDR3 here is CASSQADSATNEKLFF. The CDR3 bases are TGCGCCAGCAGCCAGGCCGACAGTGCAACTAATGAAAAACTGTTTTTT.